The clone carrying this TCR beta chain was observed at least ten times. The target antigen is unknown. The length of the CDR3 is 14 residues. V lost 0 bases and J lost 2, with 5 bases in between. In germline, CDR1 is SEHNR, CDR2 FQNEAQ (reference sequence). This entry comes from a study of T cell repertoires in cytomegalovirus infection. Whole-study context: CMV infection and matching HLA type were both indicated by public TCR beta signatures.

A single record per CDR3 protein comes from TCRdb applying MiXCR to the reads. The sample includes 100,000 to 150,000 distinct CDR3 sequences, 7% to 10% seen only once; the top ten take roughly a tenth. Study observations and caveats: Dominant in the ex vivo response were TCR beta clonotypes restricted by HLA-C and specific for CMV. Cumulative public TCR beta family frequency identified CMV carriers with the relevant HLA.

This TCR was sampled from a human donor in good health (CMV status not recorded). Some clones in this sample may be carry-over from other donors' samples. Specimen: PBMCs. This chain uses TRBV7-9 with TRBJ2-1, with D uncertain. CDR3: CASSLAGTYNEQFF. The DNA of the CDR3 is TGTGCCAGCAGCTTAGCAGGAACCTACAATGAGCAGTTCTTC. Supplemented by reference TRBV7-9 and TRBJ2-1, the full variable domain reads DTGVSQNPRHKITKRGQNVTFRCDPISEHNRLYWYRQTLGQGPEFLTYFQNEAQLEKSRLLSDRFSAERPKGSFSTLEIQRTEQGDSAMYLCASSLAGTYNEQFFGPGTRLTVL.